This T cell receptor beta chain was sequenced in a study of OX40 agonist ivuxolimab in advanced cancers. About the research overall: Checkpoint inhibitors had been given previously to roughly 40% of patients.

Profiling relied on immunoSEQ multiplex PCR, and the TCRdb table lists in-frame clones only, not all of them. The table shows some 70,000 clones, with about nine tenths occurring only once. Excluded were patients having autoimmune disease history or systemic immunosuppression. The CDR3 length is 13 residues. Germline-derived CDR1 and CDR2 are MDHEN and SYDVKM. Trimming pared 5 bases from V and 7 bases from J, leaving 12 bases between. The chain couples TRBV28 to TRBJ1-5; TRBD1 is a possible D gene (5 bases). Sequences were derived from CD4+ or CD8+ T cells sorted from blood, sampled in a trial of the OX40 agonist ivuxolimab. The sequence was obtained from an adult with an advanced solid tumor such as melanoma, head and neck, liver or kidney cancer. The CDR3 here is CASSRPGSQPQHF. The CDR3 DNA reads TGTGCCAGCAGTCGACCAGGGTCCCAGCCCCAGCATTTT.